These T cell receptor beta chains were read from a single sample in a study of identical twins. A single record per CDR3 protein comes from TCRdb applying MiXCR to the 5' RACE reads. The sample records about 530,000 distinct CDR3 sequences, approximately 20% being singletons. Another study also made use of these data, one on yellow fever vaccine responses in identical twins.

The sequenced material came from CD4+ T cells sorted from blood. Source of these receptors: a woman aged 18-29 years in good health. Each CDR3 is given with its conserved first and last residue. A D gene is named only where the DNA matches it firmly. Clone size is shown for a subset of rows, as once, few, many or a class of expanded clone.

d_call j_call v_call clone_size cdr3_nt cdr3_aa
TRBD2 TRBJ2-1 TRBV7-2 few TGTGCCAGCAGCCAACCCGGGACTAGCGGCTACAATGAGCAGTTCTTC CASSQPGTSGYNEQFF
NA TRBJ1-2 TRBV25-1 few TGTGCCAGCAGTGGACCAGGGAGGGAAAACTATGGCTACACCTTC CASSGPGRENYGYTF
NA TRBJ2-2 TRBV24-1 many TGTGCCACCAGTGGGAGAACCGGGGAGCTGTTTTTT CATSGRTGELFF
NA TRBJ1-1 TRBV10-3 few TGTGCCATCAGTGGAGTCGGGAATACTGAAGCTTTCTTT CAISGVGNTEAFF
TRBD2 TRBJ2-1 TRBV24-1 few TGTGCCACCAGTGATCCCCGGACTAGCGGGCACTACAATGAGCAGTTCTTC CATSDPRTSGHYNEQFF
TRBD2 TRBJ2-3 TRBV5-1 NA TGCGCCAGCAGCCCGGATACCTGGACTAGCCTCGTTACGCAGTATTTT CASSPDTWTSLVTQYF
NA TRBJ2-7 TRBV28 few TGTGCCAGCAGTTTGGAAGGGGAGGCGGGCTACGAGCAGTACTTC CASSLEGEAGYEQYF
NA TRBJ2-4 TRBV7-8 many TGTGCCAGCAGCGGGAGCATTGTAGCCAAAAACATTCAGTACTTC CASSGSIVAKNIQYF
TRBD1 TRBJ2-7 TRBV28 few TGTGCCAGCACCACGGCGGGACAGGGATACGACGAGCAGTACTTC CASTTAGQGYDEQYF
TRBD2 TRBJ2-7 TRBV10-2 many TGCGCCAGTGAGGCAGTAGCGGGGATCTACGAGCAGTACTTC CASEAVAGIYEQYF
TRBD2 TRBJ2-1 TRBV12-3/TRBV12-4 few TGTGCCAGCAGTACCCTAGCGGGGAATTACAATGAGCAGTTCTTC CASSTLAGNYNEQFF
NA TRBJ1-6 TRBV7-6 NA TGTGCCAGCTCCAAAGAGAGGAGCTCCTATAATTCACCCCTCCACTTT CASSKERSSYNSPLHF
NA TRBJ1-4 TRBV11-2 NA TGTGCCAGCAGCTTATCGCCGGCGGGGGAAAAACTGTTTTTT CASSLSPAGEKLFF
NA TRBJ2-1 TRBV12-3/TRBV12-4 few TGTGCCAGCAGTTTAACCCAAGGGAATGAGCAGTTCTTC CASSLTQGNEQFF
TRBD1 TRBJ1-2 TRBV5-1 NA TGCGCCAGCAGCCCCACATCCGGGACAGGGTTGGTAAACTATGGCTACACCTTC CASSPTSGTGLVNYGYTF
NA TRBJ1-1 TRBV10-3 few TGTGCCATCAGTGAGGGCACTGAAGCTTTCTTT CAISEGTEAFF
TRBD1 TRBJ1-6 TRBV6-5 few TGTGCCAGCAGTTACTACTTCAGGGGGATTATCAATTCACCCCTCCACTTT CASSYYFRGIINSPLHF
NA TRBJ2-1 TRBV9 NA TGTGCCAGCAGCGTAGCCCCAAGCTCCTACAATGAGCAGTTCTTC CASSVAPSSYNEQFF
NA TRBJ1-1 TRBV7-9 few TGTGCCAGCAGGTTGACAGACATGAACACTGAAGCTTTCTTT CASRLTDMNTEAFF
NA TRBJ2-5 TRBV5-1 few TGCGCCAGCAGCTTGTCAGCCCCGGAGACCCAGTACTTC CASSLSAPETQYF
TRBD2 TRBJ2-2 TRBV5-1 NA TGCGCCAGCAGCTTCCGACTAGCGACGATCTCACCCACCGGGGAGCTGTTTTTT CASSFRLATISPTGELFF
NA TRBJ1-5 TRBV28 NA TGTGCCAGCAAGGCCCCCGGAAATCAGCCCCAGCATTTT CASKAPGNQPQHF
NA TRBJ1-5 TRBV6-1 few TGTGCCAGTGGTCATACGACACAGCCCGGGCAGGCCCAGCATTTT CASGHTTQPGQAQHF
TRBD2 TRBJ2-7 TRBV2 few TGTGCCAGCAAGGCCCTAGCGGAAGAGCAGTACTTC CASKALAEEQYF
NA TRBJ2-1 TRBV3-1 NA TGTGCCAGCAGCCGATGGACATCCCGACGGGGGTACAATGAGCAGTTCTTC CASSRWTSRRGYNEQFF
NA TRBJ1-5 TRBV2 NA TGTGCCAGCCTGACAGAAGTTGGGCAGCCCCAGCATTTT CASLTEVGQPQHF
TRBD2 TRBJ2-5 TRBV5-1 few TGCGCCAGGGGGACTAGCGCCCAAGAGACCCAGTACTTC CARGTSAQETQYF
TRBD2 TRBJ2-1 TRBV7-8 NA TGTGCCAGCAGCCGGGGACTAGTGGGGGCCTCCTACAATGAGCAGTTCTTC CASSRGLVGASYNEQFF
TRBD2 TRBJ2-5 TRBV5-6 NA TGTGCCAGCAGCAGACGACTAGCGGGACAAGAGACCCAGTACTTC CASSRRLAGQETQYF
NA TRBJ2-7 TRBV6-5 NA TGTGCCAGCACCCGGGCGGGAGAGCAGTACTTC CASTRAGEQYF
NA TRBJ2-2 TRBV28 few TGTGCCAGCAGTCGAGATTTTGGTGCCACCGGGGAGCTGTTTTTT CASSRDFGATGELFF
NA TRBJ2-2 TRBV4-1 few TGCGCCAGCAGCCAAGATAGGAGTTCGGGGGAGCTGTTTTTT CASSQDRSSGELFF
NA TRBJ2-4 TRBV11-2 few TGTGCCAGCAGCGCCCGGGCTGAGGGTATTCAGTACTTC CASSARAEGIQYF
NA TRBJ2-5 TRBV15 NA TGTGCCACCAGCAGGGAGGGACAGCAAGAGACCCAGTACTTC CATSREGQQETQYF
NA TRBJ1-5 TRBV15 few TGTGCCACCAGCAGAGATGGGTGGCAGGGATATCAGCCCCAGCATTTT CATSRDGWQGYQPQHF
NA TRBJ2-7 TRBV5-1 NA TGCGCCAGCAGCACGGGGATTTGGGGGCCCTACTCCTACGAGCAGTACTTC CASSTGIWGPYSYEQYF
NA TRBJ2-7 TRBV11-2 NA TGTGCCAGCAGCTCACCCCCGGGACTCCAGTACTTC CASSSPPGLQYF
NA TRBJ1-5 TRBV29-1 many TGCAGCGTAGGACTAGGGGGTCAGCCCCAGCATTTT CSVGLGGQPQHF
NA TRBJ2-1 TRBV6-1 NA TGTGCCAGCAGTCCGGACCGAATATCCCATGAGCAGTTCTTC CASSPDRISHEQFF
NA TRBJ2-1 TRBV20-1 few TGCAGTGCTAGAGTGCTTAGCAATGAGCAGTTCTTC CSARVLSNEQFF
NA TRBJ2-5 TRBV5-1 few TGCGCCAGCAGCTTGTGGGATATTCAAGAGACCCAGTACTTC CASSLWDIQETQYF
NA TRBJ1-2 TRBV12-3/TRBV12-4 NA TGTGCCAGCAGTTTATCGCCGGCCCGCCTCGTGGGTGGCTACACCTTC CASSLSPARLVGGYTF
NA TRBJ2-1 TRBV4-2 few TGTGCCAGCAGCCAAGGGGACGGGGGCCGCAGCAATGAGCAGTTCTTC CASSQGDGGRSNEQFF
NA TRBJ2-2 TRBV24-1 NA TGTGCCACCAGTGTGAGAACCGGGGAGCTGTTTTTT CATSVRTGELFF
NA TRBJ1-2 TRBV4-1 NA TGCGCCAGCAGCCATCCGATGACAGGAAGCTATGGCTACACCTTC CASSHPMTGSYGYTF
TRBD1 TRBJ2-7 TRBV28 many TGTGCCAGCAGTTTGAGGGGGCCAGCCTACGAGCAGTACTTC CASSLRGPAYEQYF
TRBD2 TRBJ2-3 TRBV5-6 few TGTGCCAGCAGCCCCTATAGGACTAGCGGGACCCCAGATACGCAGTATTTT CASSPYRTSGTPDTQYF
TRBD1 TRBJ2-1 TRBV6-5 few TGTGCCAGCAGTTACTCATCGGGTTTGGGACAGGGGGCCAACAATGAGCAGTTCTTC CASSYSSGLGQGANNEQFF
NA TRBJ1-1 TRBV7-8 few TGTGCCAGCAGACCCAGGCGGGAACCGAACACTGAAGCTTTCTTT CASRPRREPNTEAFF
NA TRBJ2-3 TRBV20-1 NA TGCAGTGCTCCCCCAGGACCTCAGGTAGATACGCAGTATTTT CSAPPGPQVDTQYF
TRBD2 TRBJ2-3 TRBV10-3 NA TGTGCCATCAGTGAGTCACCAGCGGGAGTCACAGATACGCAGTATTTT CAISESPAGVTDTQYF